This TCR beta chain was sequenced in a study of Graves' ophthalmopathy and Graves' hyperthyroidism. Across the study: Peripheral blood was obtained at first diagnosis, ahead of any treatment.

RNA transcripts were the template, and TCR beta CDR3 regions were amplified from them. The first-round RT-PCR employed HTBI primers together with the Qiagen OneStep RT-PCR kit. A multiplex PCR was then performed as the second round. TCRdb redid the calling of the multiplex PCR reads with MiXCR, one entry per CDR3 protein. The sample holds approximately 210,000 distinct CDR3 sequences, roughly 29% seen once. This clonotype was counted at least ten times. Its specificity is unknown. This CDR3 comprises 14 residues. V was clipped by 5 bases and J by 1 base, with 8 bases between them. Germline V gives CDR1 MDHEN, CDR2 SYDVKM. Study observations and caveats: Most thyroid clonotypes with frequency above 0.001 were detected in blood too.

Every ophthalmopathy donor presented moderate-to-severe activity, CAS ≥3, NOSPECS ≥4 and duration under 3 months. Clinicians made diagnoses from clinical symptoms, serum thyroxine, TRAb, thyroid ultrasound and orbital computed tomography. The sample taken for sequencing was peripheral blood. The gene calls are TRBV28 and TRBJ2-2; D unresolved. The sequence was collected from a man in his fifties or sixties with Graves' ophthalmopathy. The CDR3 protein is CASSPTGNTGELFF. DNA for the CDR3: TGTGCCAGCAGTCCTACGGGGAACACCGGGGAGCTGTTTTTT.